Below, 24 T cell receptor beta chains from the same sample are listed, as sequenced in a study of cytomegalovirus exposure and HLA in healthy donors. Both 60 Vbeta primers and 13 Jbeta primers went into the PCR. The assay was immunoSEQ multiplex PCR, and TCRdb's table has in-frame clones only and misses some. The profile shows roughly 110,000 clones, more than 70% of them singletons. The sequencing input was PBMCs. These receptors were taken from a man younger than 45 in good health and CMV-seronegative.

About this clone itself: Other DNA sequences within the sample encode an identical CDR3. V is TRBV23-1 and J is TRBJ2-1; 8 bases map to TRBD1. TRBV23-1 is identified as an open reading frame with a role that is uncertain. CDR3 size: 16 residues. V shed 0 bases and J 6 bases; nucleotides not matched to a gene: 7. As DNA, the CDR3 is TGCGCCAGCAGTCAATCGGAGGGACAGGCCCTCAATGAGCAGTTCTTC. Amino acids: CASSQSEGQALNEQFF.

The chain links TRBV6-6 to TRBJ2-1; 10 bases agree with TRBD2. Looked up from germline, CDR1 is MNHNY and CDR2 is SVGAGI (reference sequence). With 7 bases clipped from V and 10 bases from J, the junction kept 16 bases outside the gene matches. CDR3 length: 16 amino acids. CDR3 in DNA: TGTGCCAGCACGAGGACTAGCGGTCGCCTAATGGGGGAGCAGTTCTTC. Protein sequence: CASTRTSGRLMGEQFF.

This clone has more than one count but fewer than ten. The chain joins TRBV9 to TRBJ2-5; TRBD1 agrees at 9 bases. Trimming at V came to 3 bases and at J to 5 bases, leaving 14 bases not matched to a gene. CDR1 is SGDLS, CDR2 YYNGEE, per germline. This CDR3 has 17 residues. The CDR3 sequence is CASSALPRTGAGETQYF. The CDR3 DNA reads as TGTGCCAGCAGCGCCCTTCCGAGGACAGGGGCAGGGGAGACCCAGTACTTC.

This clone was seen a handful of times. The chain couples TRBV28 to TRBJ1-3, with D maybe TRBD1 (6 bases). Per germline, CDR1 MDHEN and CDR2 SYDVKM. The CDR3 is made up of 14 amino acids. Trimming stripped 2 bases from V and 4 bases from J, with 9 bases between. In DNA form, the CDR3 reads TGTGCCAGCAGTTTAACAGGGCGCGGAAACACCATATATTTT. Its translation is CASSLTGRGNTIYF. The full variable domain, rest sourced from reference TRBV28 and TRBJ1-3, is DVKVTQSSRYLVKRTGEKVFLECVQDMDHENMFWYRQDPGLGLRLIYFSYDVKMKEKGDIPEGYSVSREKKERFSLILESASTNQTSMYLCASSLTGRGNTIYFGEGSWLTVV.

V is TRBV4-1 and J is TRBJ1-1, with 7 bases matching TRBD1. The CDR3 has 15 residues. J was trimmed by 5 bases and V by 5 bases; bases with no gene match: 11. Germline V CDR1 and CDR2: MGHRA, YSYEKL. The CDR3 loop is CASSRTDRAVTEAFF. CDR3 nucleotide sequence: TGCGCCAGCAGCAGAACCGACAGGGCAGTAACTGAAGCTTTCTTT.

The sample holds a few counts of this clone. The chain carries TRBV2 and TRBJ2-3; 8 nucleotides align to TRBD2. Germline V lookup: CDR1 SNHLY, CDR2 FYNNEI. The CDR3 consists of 15 residues. V lost 3 bases, J lost 5 bases, and 7 bases stayed unmatched. For the CDR3, the DNA is TGTGCCAGCAGTGACGTAGCGGGAAGGGGAGATACGCAGTATTTT. This sequence encodes CASSDVAGRGDTQYF.

This chain connects TRBV5-1 to TRBJ2-2; 8 bases map to TRBD2. Per germline, CDR1 SGHRS and CDR2 YFSETQ. This CDR3 is 17 amino acids long. The V segment lost 0 bases and the J segment 1 base; nucleotides outside the gene matches: 5. Written as DNA, the CDR3 is TGCGCCAGCAGCTTGGAAGCGGGGGTTCAGAACACCGGGGAGCTGTTTTTT. Encoded protein: CASSLEAGVQNTGELFF.

This clone was found once. The genes are TRBV25-1 and TRBJ2-7; D might be TRBD1 (5 bases). V was trimmed by 6 bases and J by 3 bases, leaving 6 bases between them. CDR1 MGHDK and CDR2 SYGVNS come from the germline V gene. The CDR3 extends over 11 amino acids. The CDR3, as DNA: TGTGCCAGCAGCCAGGGCTACGAGCAGTACTTC. It codes for CASSQGYEQYF.

This clone was observed once. This chain uses TRBV19 with TRBJ2-7, with D possibly TRBD2 on 6 matching bases. Germline CDR1 and CDR2: LNHDA and SQIVND (reference sequence). The CDR3 loop spans 15 amino acids. The V gene lost 1 base and the J gene lost 7 bases, with 17 bases spanning the gap. CDR3 protein: CASSIGTSPIREQYF. In DNA, the CDR3 is TGTGCCAGTAGTATAGGCACTAGCCCCATTCGGGAGCAGTACTTC.

This clone was counted a single time. The rearrangement uses TRBV9 and TRBJ1-2; no reliable D call. Germline CDR1 and CDR2: SGDLS and YYNGEE. This CDR3 region has 14 residues. Trimming took 0 bases from V and 4 from J, leaving 10 bases between them. For the CDR3, the DNA is TGTGCCAGCAGCGTAGCGGGTGATGCCTATGGCTACACCTTC. It translates to CASSVAGDAYGYTF.

V gene TRBV5-1 combines with J gene TRBJ2-1; maybe TRBD2 (7 bases). In germline, CDR1 is SGHRS, CDR2 YFSETQ. Trimming pared 0 bases from V and 7 bases from J, leaving 20 bases between. This CDR3 comprises 17 residues. Written as DNA, the CDR3 is TGCGCCAGCAGCTTGGCGTATTTGGGGGGGGGCCATAATGAGCAGTTCTTC. Its protein is CASSLAYLGGGHNEQFF.

V is TRBV7-6 and J is TRBJ2-7, with 8 bases that match TRBD1. CDR1 is SGHVS, CDR2 FNYEAQ, per germline. V shed 5 bases and J 6 bases; nucleotides not matched to a gene: 9. This CDR3 is built from 14 residues. The CDR3 DNA reads TGTGCCAGCAGCCCAGGGACAGGCCCGTTCGAGCAGTACTTC. Translated, it gives CASSPGTGPFEQYF.

The chain combines TRBV6-1 with TRBJ2-3; D ambiguous. Germline V gene sequence: CDR1 MNHNS, CDR2 SASEGT. This CDR3 is built from 12 residues. V shed 8 bases and J shed 2 bases, with 8 bases lying between them. CDR3 sequence (DNA): TGTGCCAGCTCAACAGACACAGATACGCAGTATTTT. Its protein is CASSTDTDTQYF.

The V call is TRBV5-4, the J call TRBJ2-4; 12 nucleotides align to TRBD1. The germline V gene has CDR1 SGHNT and CDR2 YYREEE (reference sequence). CDR3 size: 19 residues. Trimming cost V 0 bases and J 2 bases; bases outside gene matches: 9. The CDR3 DNA reads TGTGCCAGCAGCTTGGGGGACAGGGGGCCGGAACACCCCAAAAACATTCAGTACTTC. Its translation: CASSLGDRGPEHPKNIQYF.

The V gene is TRBV4-1, the J gene TRBJ2-2; D not resolved. The CDR3 runs to 15 residues. Trimming removed 5 bases at V and 0 bases at J, with 10 bases between. Germline V gene data show CDR1 as MGHRA and CDR2 as YSYEKL. CDR3 DNA sequence: TGCGCCAGCAGCTCGACACCCGCGAACACCGGGGAGCTGTTTTTT. This translates into CASSSTPANTGELFF.

The chain uses TRBV6-6 and TRBJ1-5; a weak D match, TRBD1 (6 bases). The germline CDR1 and CDR2 sequences are MNHNY and SVGAGI (reference sequence). The V end lost 4 bases, the J end lost 4 bases, and 11 bases lay between the germline ends. CDR3 length: 14 residues. Here the CDR3 DNA reads TGTGCCAGCAGTTTGGCAGGGGCAAATCAGCCCCAGCATTTT. Protein sequence: CASSLAGANQPQHF.

The chain joins TRBV4-1 to TRBJ2-7; 7 bases are a match to TRBD1. V lost 1 base and J lost 2; bases outside the gene matches: 2. Germline V lookup: CDR1 MGHRA, CDR2 YSYEKL. There are 14 residues in the CDR3. The CDR3 here is CASSQVGTAYEQYF. The DNA for the CDR3 is TGCGCCAGCAGCCAAGTTGGGACAGCCTACGAGCAGTACTTC.

This sequence joins TRBV11-2 and TRBJ2-1, with D possibly TRBD1 on 5 matching bases. The CDR3 extends over 15 amino acids. Looked up from germline, CDR1 is SGHAT and CDR2 is FQNNGV. The V end lost 1 base, the J end lost 5 bases, and 12 bases lay between the germline ends. The CDR3 region has the DNA TGTGCCAGCAGCTTAGGCAGGGCCTTCGACAATGAGCAGTTCTTC. Protein: CASSLGRAFDNEQFF.

V and J are TRBV5-4 and TRBJ2-5, with a possible D match to TRBD1 (6 bases). Trimming pared 4 bases from V and 0 bases from J, leaving 13 bases between. Per the germline V gene, CDR1 is SGHNT and CDR2 is YYREEE (reference sequence). This CDR3 is built from 15 residues. CDR3 bases: TGTGCCAGCAGCCCCGGGACACCGAACCAAGAGACCCAGTACTTC. Translated: CASSPGTPNQETQYF.

The J gene is TRBJ1-6, the V gene TRBV12-5, with D hard to call. Deletions cut 5 bases from V and 5 bases from J, with 4 bases between. This CDR3 is 12 amino acids long. Germline V gene sequence: CDR1 LGHNT, CDR2 FRNRAP. The CDR3 DNA is TGTGCTAGTGGTGCAGATAATTCACCCCTCCACTTT. Its translation: CASGADNSPLHF.

The J gene is TRBJ2-2, the V gene TRBV4-2; D possibly corresponds to TRBD2 (6 bases). Looked up from germline, CDR1 is LGHNA and CDR2 is YNFKEQ. Trimming pared 0 bases from V and 4 bases from J, leaving 15 bases between. The CDR3 has 17 residues. CDR3 bases: TGTGCCAGCAGCCAAGATGATGCGCGGGAAGGCACCGGGGAGCTGTTTTTT. Its translation: CASSQDDAREGTGELFF.

This clone was observed a handful of times. The genes are TRBV5-1 and TRBJ2-5; 10 positions agree with TRBD1. The CDR3 consists of 17 residues. Germline trimming cut 0 bases from V and 3 bases from J; bases unmatched to any gene: 8. Germline V gene sequence: CDR1 SGHRS, CDR2 YFSETQ. CDR3 coding DNA: TGCGCCAGCAGCTTGGCCCCCTCCGGGACAGGGGAAGAGACCCAGTACTTC. Amino acids: CASSLAPSGTGEETQYF.

The V call is TRBV19, the J call TRBJ1-2; 8 nucleotides agree with TRBD1. After removal of 5 bases from V and 6 bases from J, the junction contained 17 bases not matched to a gene. Germline V gene lookup returns CDR1 LNHDA and CDR2 SQIVND (reference sequence). The CDR3 is 17 amino acids. The CDR3 DNA sequence: TGTGCCAGTAGTGGGCGACAGGGGAACCTAGTGGGGGATGGCTACACCTTC. Its translation is CASSGRQGNLVGDGYTF. The entire variable domain, with the rest obtained from reference TRBV19 and TRBJ1-2, is as follows: DGGITQSPKYLFRKEGQNVTLSCEQNLNHDAMYWYRQDPGQGLRLIYYSQIVNDFQKGDIAEGYSVSREKKESFPLTVTSAQKNPTAFYLCASSGRQGNLVGDGYTFGSGTRLTVV.

In the case of this clone: Germline is not matched at one junction end, which may reflect a read error. V usage is TRBV6-6 and J usage is TRBJ1-2; the match to TRBD1 covers 7 bases. The CDR3 runs 15 residues. Germline loops: CDR1 MNHNY, CDR2 SVGAGI (reference sequence). The CDR3 DNA reads as TGTGCCAGCGCCCAACCGAGACAGGGTTTCGGCGGCTACGCCTTC. Protein sequence: CASAQPRQGFGGYAF.